This T cell receptor (beta chain) was documented in a study of T-cell memory formation after mild COVID-19. Background on the study: Largely donor-specific TCR clusters were found.

Comments on this clonotype: The antigen is not known.

Study outcomes and limitations: CD4/CD8 balance characterized clones contracting day 15 to 85, and CD4+ skew characterized later expanders.

Each CDR3 protein gets one entry after TCRdb re-called the 5' RACE reads with MiXCR. The sample includes 430,000 or so distinct CDR3 sequences, roughly 25% of them seen just once. Germline lookup yields CDR1 SGHTA and CDR2 FQGTGA. The CDR3 spans 15 residues. J gave up 4 bases and V 7 bases, and 8 bases lay outside the gene matches. The receptor was derived from an adult woman who had mild COVID-19 (a few samples of this study predate the infection). Cell type and time point are not known. The chain employs TRBV7-3 and TRBJ2-1; 9 nucleotides line up with TRBD2. Sequencing was carried out using PBMCs or a T cell subset sorted from them (not recorded which). The CDR3 DNA reads TGTGCCAGCATCTCTGGACTAGCGCCTTACAATGAGCAGTTCTTC. It yields the protein CASISGLAPYNEQFF.